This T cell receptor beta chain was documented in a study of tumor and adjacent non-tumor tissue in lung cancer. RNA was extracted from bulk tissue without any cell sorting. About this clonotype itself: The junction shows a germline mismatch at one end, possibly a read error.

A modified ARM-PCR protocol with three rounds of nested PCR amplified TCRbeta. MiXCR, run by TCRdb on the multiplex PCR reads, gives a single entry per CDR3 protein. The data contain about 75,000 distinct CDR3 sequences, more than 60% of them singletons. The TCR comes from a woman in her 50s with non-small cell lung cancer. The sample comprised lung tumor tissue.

The CDR3 sequence: CAICLGLAKNIQYF. For the CDR3, the DNA is TGTGCCATCTGTTTAGGGCTAGCCAAGAACATTCAGTACTTC. The V and J genes are TRBV12-3 or TRBV12-4 and TRBJ2-4; D is possibly TRBD2 (5 bases). This CDR3 is 14 amino acids long.